The 30 T cell receptor beta chains in this list originate from one sample, sequenced in a study of technical replicates of blood from several donors. TCRdb's copy holds only in-frame clones and misses some; the assay was immunoSEQ multiplex PCR. Among more than 65,000 clones listed, just under 97% were seen once. Sequencing was carried out using T cells isolated from PBMCs. Every receptor here comes from a human donor in good health.

The rearrangement uses TRBV15 and TRBJ1-2, with D perhaps matching TRBD1 (6 bases). With 0 bases removed from V and 8 bases from J, the gap between germline ends came to 16 bases. Germline V gives CDR1 LNHNV, CDR2 YYDKDF (reference sequence). The CDR3 runs 15 residues. CDR3 DNA: TGTGCCACCAGCAGAGATCGCGGCAGGGGTCGGGGCTACACCTTC. Translating gives CATSRDRGRGRGYTF.

V is TRBV13 and J is TRBJ2-2, with 13 positions matching TRBD2. Per the germline V gene, CDR1 is PRHDT and CDR2 is FYEKMQ (reference sequence). V was clipped by 5 bases and J by 7 bases; unmatched bases: 13. There are 18 residues in the CDR3. CDR3 sequence: CASSLQTTSGGAGGELFF. For the CDR3, the DNA is TGTGCCAGCAGCCTACAAACCACTAGCGGGGGGGCCGGCGGGGAGCTGTTTTTT.

The chain joins TRBV29-1 to TRBJ2-7; 8 nucleotides line up with TRBD1. Trimming took 5 bases from V and 6 from J; bases not matched to a gene: 12. Germline V gives CDR1 SQVTM, CDR2 ANQGSEA. The length of the CDR3 is 14 residues. This CDR3 is CSVRRGDRWPEQYF. The DNA of the CDR3 is TGCAGCGTTCGGAGGGGGGACAGGTGGCCCGAGCAGTACTTC.

This chain joins TRBV7-9 and TRBJ2-1; TRBD2 aligns across 8 bases. CDR1 and CDR2 (germline): SEHNR, FQNEAQ (reference sequence). CDR3 length: 14 residues. The V gene end was trimmed by 5 bases and the J gene end by 2 bases; junction bases not matched to a gene: 2. This chain's CDR3 is CASSRSGAYNEQFF. The CDR3 nucleotides are TGTGCCAGCAGCCGTAGCGGGGCCTACAATGAGCAGTTCTTC.

The chain uses TRBV5-4 and TRBJ1-1; D is undetermined. The ends were cut back, 0 bases at V and 3 bases at J, with 12 bases in the middle. This CDR3 region has 15 residues. Germline-derived CDR1 and CDR2 are SGHNT and YYREEE (reference sequence). CDR3 coding DNA: TGTGCCAGCAGCTTGGTTTCTAGTATGGACACTGAAGCTTTCTTT. This sequence encodes CASSLVSSMDTEAFF.

V usage is TRBV7-9 and J usage is TRBJ1-1; no clear D gene. Trimming pared 1 base from V and 1 base from J, leaving 13 bases between. Germline lookup yields CDR1 SEHNR and CDR2 FQNEAQ (reference sequence). This CDR3 has 16 residues. Here the CDR3 DNA reads TGTGCCAGCAGCTTAGTTTTGGGTCTAGGGAACACTGAAGCTTTCTTT. Encoded protein: CASSLVLGLGNTEAFF.

The CDR3 is CASSDTTKRGYEQYF. DNA of the CDR3: TGTGCCAGCAGCGATACGACTAAACGAGGATACGAGCAGTACTTC. The chain joins TRBV4-2 to TRBJ2-7, with a tentative D call TRBD2 (5 bases). From germline, CDR1 is LGHNA and CDR2 YNFKEQ. This CDR3 has 15 amino acids. Trimming shortened V by 5 bases and J by 4 bases, and 18 bases separated the two germline ends.

V is TRBV18 and J is TRBJ1-2; no firm D call. V was pared by 3 bases and J by 6 bases, with 14 bases between. The CDR3 extends over 14 amino acids. The germline V gene has CDR1 KGHSH and CDR2 LQKENI. The CDR3 loop is CASSPSAGLDGYTF. As DNA, the CDR3 is TGTGCCAGCTCACCGAGCGCGGGTTTGGATGGCTACACCTTC.

This chain joins TRBV5-1 and TRBJ2-1; 9 bases are a match to TRBD2. The CDR3 runs 15 residues. Unmatched junction bases numbered 5, after V lost 2 bases and J lost 5 bases. Germline V CDR1 and CDR2: SGHRS, YFSETQ. DNA of the CDR3: TGCGCCAGCAGCTTTAGCGGGAGTAACGACAATGAGCAGTTCTTC. Its protein is CASSFSGSNDNEQFF.

The gene calls are TRBV6-6 and TRBJ2-3; perhaps TRBD1 as D (6 bases). Deletions cut 5 bases from V and 6 bases from J, with 15 bases between. In germline, CDR1 is MNHNY, CDR2 SVGAGI (reference sequence). The CDR3 consists of 14 residues. The DNA of the CDR3 is TGTGCCAGCAGTACCCGGCCCCAGGGGGATACGCAGTATTTT. It is translated as CASSTRPQGDTQYF.

This chain joins TRBV21-1 and TRBJ2-7; the table calls TRBD1, which could not be checked here. TRBV21-1 is noted as a pseudogene. This CDR3 has 16 residues. The CDR3 loop is CASSSVQGRCSYEQYF. CDR3 DNA: TGTGCCAGCAGTTCTGTACAGGGTAGGTGCTCCTACGAGCAGTACTTC.

The chain combines TRBV4-1 with TRBJ2-1; D gene ambiguous. In germline, CDR1 is MGHRA, CDR2 YSYEKL. V was trimmed by 5 bases and J by 8 bases, leaving 13 bases between them. The CDR3 loop spans 13 amino acids. Here the CDR3 reads CASSGVSVYEQFF. Written as DNA, the CDR3 is TGCGCCAGCAGCGGAGTTAGTGTGTATGAGCAGTTCTTC.

V is TRBV11-2 and J is TRBJ2-1; the match to TRBD2 covers 10 bases. Germline trimming cut 5 bases from V and 4 bases from J; bases unmatched to any gene: 2. The germline CDR1 and CDR2 sequences are SGHAT and FQNNGV. The CDR3 consists of 14 residues. CDR3 DNA sequence: TGTGCCAGCAGCCCACTAGCGGGGTACAATGAGCAGTTCTTC. It translates to CASSPLAGYNEQFF. Based on the CDR3 plus reference TRBV11-2 and TRBJ2-1, the full variable domain is EAGVAQSPRYKIIEKRQSVAFWCNPISGHATLYWYQQILGQGPKLLIQFQNNGVVDDSQLPKDRFSAERLKGVDSTLKIQPAKLEDSAVYLCASSPLAGYNEQFFGPGTRLTVL.

V usage is TRBV11-2 and J usage is TRBJ1-1; 7 bases align to TRBD1. CDR3 size: 15 residues. Trimming cost V 1 base and J 3 bases; bases outside gene matches: 5. The germline V gene has CDR1 SGHAT and CDR2 FQNNGV. The chain's CDR3 is CASSLAWTGHTEAFF. Written as DNA, the CDR3 is TGTGCCAGCAGCTTAGCGTGGACAGGTCACACTGAAGCTTTCTTT.

The chain uses TRBV27 and TRBJ1-1; TRBD1 might be the D (6 bases). This CDR3 has 15 amino acids. CDR1 and CDR2 from the germline V gene are MNHEY and SMNVEV (reference sequence). Trimming left V 5 bases short and J 1 base short, with 14 bases between. For the CDR3, the DNA is TGTGCCAGCAGTCCAGACGGACAGCCGAACACTGAAGCTTTCTTT. This sequence encodes CASSPDGQPNTEAFF.

J is TRBJ1-4 and V is TRBV5-5; 11 bases are shared with TRBD1. In germline, CDR1 is SGHKS, CDR2 YYEKEE (reference sequence). Trimming at V came to 4 bases and at J to 11 bases, leaving 7 bases not matched to a gene. There are 14 residues in the CDR3. In nucleotides, the CDR3 is TGTGCCAGCAGCCTCGGGGACAGGGGGTTCAAACTGTTTTTT. Amino acids: CASSLGDRGFKLFF.

The genes are TRBV5-1 and TRBJ1-5; 9 nucleotides line up with TRBD1. V gave up 4 bases and J gave up 4 bases; unmatched junction bases: 9. The CDR3 runs to 16 residues. Per the germline V gene, CDR1 is SGHRS and CDR2 is YFSETQ. The CDR3 DNA reads as TGCGCCAGCAGCCCGGGACAGGGTTTAGAAAATCAGCCCCAGCATTTT. It yields the protein CASSPGQGLENQPQHF. The full variable domain, completed using reference TRBV5-1 and TRBJ1-5, is KAGVTQTPRYLIKTRGQQVTLSCSPISGHRSVSWYQQTPGQGLQFLFEYFSETQRNKGNFPGRFSGRQFSNSRSEMNVSTLELGDSALYLCASSPGQGLENQPQHFGDGTRLSIL.

V is TRBV6-1 and J is TRBJ1-1; 9 nucleotides align to TRBD1. The CDR3 runs 16 residues. Germline-derived CDR1 and CDR2 are MNHNS and SASEGT. V shed 4 bases and J 4 bases; nucleotides not matched to a gene: 10. The CDR3 DNA reads as TGTGCCAGCAGTGGTCCGACAGGGGGAGTGGTCACTGAAGCTTTCTTT. It is translated as CASSGPTGGVVTEAFF.

The chain links TRBV28 to TRBJ1-3; no clear D gene. V was clipped by 2 bases and J by 4 bases, with 15 bases between them. There are 16 residues in the CDR3. CDR1 and CDR2 from the germline V gene are MDHEN and SYDVKM. This CDR3 reads CASSLSTINIGNTIYF. The CDR3 DNA is TGTGCCAGCAGTTTAAGTACCATAAACATCGGAAACACCATATATTTT.

V gene TRBV28 combines with J gene TRBJ2-7; TRBD1 is a possible D gene (6 bases). Trimming left V 6 bases short and J 0 bases short, with 12 bases between. Germline CDR1 MDHEN, CDR2 SYDVKM. The CDR3 covers 14 residues. The chain's CDR3 is CASRALGGSYEQYF. In DNA, the CDR3 is TGTGCCAGCAGAGCTCTAGGGGGCTCCTACGAGCAGTACTTC. Full variable domain (rest looked up from reference TRBV28 and TRBJ2-7): DVKVTQSSRYLVKRTGEKVFLECVQDMDHENMFWYRQDPGLGLRLIYFSYDVKMKEKGDIPEGYSVSREKKERFSLILESASTNQTSMYLCASRALGGSYEQYFGPGTRLTVT.

The CDR3 region has the DNA TGTGCCAGCAGCGAAGACGAGTTTGACAGGGGGCAGTATGGCTACACCTTC. Encoded protein: CASSEDEFDRGQYGYTF. V gene TRBV9 combines with J gene TRBJ1-2; 10 nucleotides align to TRBD1. Germline CDR1 reads SGDLS; CDR2 reads YYNGEE. Unmatched junction bases numbered 13, after V lost 3 bases and J lost 5 bases. CDR3 length: 17 residues. Combining the CDR3 with reference TRBV9 and TRBJ1-2 gives the whole variable domain DSGVTQTPKHLITATGQRVTLRCSPRSGDLSVYWYQQSLDQGLQFLIQYYNGEERAKGNILERFSAQQFPDLHSELNLSSLELGDSALYFCASSEDEFDRGQYGYTFGSGTRLTVV.

This chain joins TRBV9 and TRBJ2-2; possible D gene TRBD1, 5 bases. CDR3 size: 14 residues. V lost 2 bases to trimming and J lost 2 bases, with 7 bases between them. Germline CDR1 SGDLS, CDR2 YYNGEE. CDR3 nucleotides: TGTGCCAGCAGCGTTGGACACAACACCGGGGAGCTGTTTTTT. Translation gives CASSVGHNTGELFF. Full variable domain (outside the CDR3, taken from reference TRBV9 and TRBJ2-2): DSGVTQTPKHLITATGQRVTLRCSPRSGDLSVYWYQQSLDQGLQFLIQYYNGEERAKGNILERFSAQQFPDLHSELNLSSLELGDSALYFCASSVGHNTGELFFGEGSRLTVL.

The J gene is TRBJ2-7, the V gene TRBV28; TRBD2 aligns across 9 bases. V was clipped by 4 bases and J by 3 bases; unmatched bases: 7. Germline V gene data show CDR1 as MDHEN and CDR2 as SYDVKM. This CDR3 is built from 15 residues. The DNA for the CDR3 is TGTGCCAGCAGTTCCCCGGGACTAGCACTCTACGAGCAGTACTTC. Its translation is CASSSPGLALYEQYF.

This chain connects TRBV13 to TRBJ2-2; 8 bases line up with TRBD1. The V and J ends lost 4 bases and 2 bases, in that order; junction bases with no gene match: 3. The germline CDR1 and CDR2 sequences are PRHDT and FYEKMQ (reference sequence). The CDR3 contains 15 residues. CDR3 DNA sequence: TGTGCCAGCAGCTCGGGACAGGCAAACACCGGGGAGCTGTTTTTT. Protein: CASSSGQANTGELFF.

The chain uses TRBV6-1 and TRBJ1-1; 11 bases map to TRBD1. CDR1 and CDR2 from the germline V gene are MNHNS and SASEGT. J was trimmed by 6 bases and V by 4 bases; bases with no gene match: 10. This CDR3 spans 16 amino acids. CDR3 bases: TGTGCCAGCAGTGGGGGTACTGGGACAGGGGGGCCTGAAGCTTTCTTT. It is translated as CASSGGTGTGGPEAFF.

The rearrangement links TRBV2 to TRBJ1-2; the D gene is possibly TRBD1 (5 bases). The CDR3 has 17 residues. Trimming stripped 0 bases from V and 6 bases from J, with 20 bases between. Germline CDR1 is SNHLY and CDR2 is FYNNEI. CDR3 sequence: CASSEARGQHLGDGYTF. The CDR3 DNA reads TGTGCCAGCAGTGAAGCGAGAGGACAACACCTAGGTGATGGCTACACCTTC.

This chain uses TRBV11-2 with TRBJ1-4; D unclear. Trimming pared 0 bases from V and 0 bases from J, leaving 8 bases between. From germline, CDR1 is SGHAT and CDR2 FQNNGV. There are 16 residues in the CDR3. The CDR3 sequence: CASSLDSAATNEKLFF. The CDR3 bases are TGTGCCAGCAGCTTAGATAGCGCAGCAACTAATGAAAAACTGTTTTTT.

The chain combines TRBV2 with TRBJ1-2; D not certain. Germline CDR1 SNHLY, CDR2 FYNNEI. The CDR3 extends over 13 amino acids. V was shortened by 1 base and J by 3 bases, with 6 bases between the two germline ends. CDR3: CASSEGQDYGYTF. The CDR3 bases are TGTGCCAGCAGTGAAGGGCAGGACTATGGCTACACCTTC.

This sequence joins TRBV5-1 and TRBJ1-6; D is ambiguous. Germline loops: CDR1 SGHRS, CDR2 YFSETQ. CDR3 size: 16 residues. V lost 0 bases and J lost 0, with 7 bases in between. The CDR3 sequence: CASSLVQYSYNSPLHF. DNA for the CDR3: TGCGCCAGCAGCTTGGTACAATACTCCTATAATTCACCCCTCCACTTT.

CDR3 loop: CASSQAGGAAHQPQHF. The DNA of the CDR3 is TGCGCCAGCAGCCAAGCTGGGGGGGCAGCTCATCAGCCCCAGCATTTT. The V call is TRBV4-1, the J call TRBJ1-5; maybe TRBD1 (6 bases). The ends were cut back, 1 base at V and 5 bases at J, with 15 bases in the middle. The CDR3 runs 16 residues. Per germline, CDR1 MGHRA and CDR2 YSYEKL.